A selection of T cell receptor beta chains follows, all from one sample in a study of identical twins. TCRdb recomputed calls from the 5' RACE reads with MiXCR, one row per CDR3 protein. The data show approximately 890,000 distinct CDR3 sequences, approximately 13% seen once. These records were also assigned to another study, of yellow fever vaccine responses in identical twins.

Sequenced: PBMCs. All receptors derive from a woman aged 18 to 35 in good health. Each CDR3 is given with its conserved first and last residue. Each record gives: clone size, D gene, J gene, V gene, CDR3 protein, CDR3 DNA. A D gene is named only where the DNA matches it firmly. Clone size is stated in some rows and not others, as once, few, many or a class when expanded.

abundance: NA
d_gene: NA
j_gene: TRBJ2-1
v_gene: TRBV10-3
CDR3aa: CAINRDTRGEQFF
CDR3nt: TGTGCCATCAACAGGGACACCCGTGGTGAGCAGTTCTTC

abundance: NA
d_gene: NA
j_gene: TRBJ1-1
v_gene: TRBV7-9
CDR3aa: CASSFSSVDTEAFF
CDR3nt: TGTGCCAGCAGCTTTTCTTCTGTGGACACTGAAGCTTTCTTT

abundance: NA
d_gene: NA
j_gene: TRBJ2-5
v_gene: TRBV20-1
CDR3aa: CSARAFGGQGRTSGSQETQYF
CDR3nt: TGCAGTGCCCGAGCATTCGGGGGACAGGGGAGGACTAGCGGATCTCAAGAGACCCAGTACTTC

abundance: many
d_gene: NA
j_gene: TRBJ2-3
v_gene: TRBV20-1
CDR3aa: CSAMGDATDTQYF
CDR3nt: TGCAGTGCTATGGGCGATGCGACAGATACGCAGTATTTT

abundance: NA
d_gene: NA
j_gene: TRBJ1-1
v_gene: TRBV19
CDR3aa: CASRGQGLGTEAFF
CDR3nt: TGTGCCAGTAGGGGCCAGGGGTTGGGTACTGAAGCTTTCTTT

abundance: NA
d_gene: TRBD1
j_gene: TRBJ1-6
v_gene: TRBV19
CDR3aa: CASGQGAYNSPLHF
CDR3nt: TGTGCCAGTGGACAGGGGGCCTATAATTCACCCCTCCACTTT

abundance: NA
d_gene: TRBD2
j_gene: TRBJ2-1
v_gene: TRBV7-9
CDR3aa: CASSQTSGREYNNEQFF
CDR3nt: TGTGCCAGCAGCCAAACTAGCGGGAGGGAGTACAACAATGAGCAGTTCTTC

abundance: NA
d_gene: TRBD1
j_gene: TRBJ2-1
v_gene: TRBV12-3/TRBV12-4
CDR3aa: CASSLALTGGEQFF
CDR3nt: TGTGCCAGCAGTTTAGCATTGACAGGGGGAGAGCAGTTCTTC

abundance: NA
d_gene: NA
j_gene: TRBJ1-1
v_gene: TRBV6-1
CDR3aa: CASRVLSGTEAFF
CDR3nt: TGTGCCAGCAGAGTCCTGAGTGGCACTGAAGCTTTCTTT

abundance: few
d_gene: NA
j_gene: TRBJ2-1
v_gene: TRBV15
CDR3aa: CATSPLGSGAYNEQFF
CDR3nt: TGTGCCACCAGCCCCCTGGGTAGCGGAGCATACAATGAGCAGTTCTTC

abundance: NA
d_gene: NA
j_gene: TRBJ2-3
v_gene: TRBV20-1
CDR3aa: CSARAPPEWGIPDTQYF
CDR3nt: TGCAGTGCTAGGGCCCCCCCTGAGTGGGGGATACCAGATACGCAGTATTTT

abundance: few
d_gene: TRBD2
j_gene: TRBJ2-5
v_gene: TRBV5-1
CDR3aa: CASSSLAGALQETQYF
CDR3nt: TGCGCCAGCAGCTCACTAGCGGGAGCGCTCCAAGAGACCCAGTACTTC

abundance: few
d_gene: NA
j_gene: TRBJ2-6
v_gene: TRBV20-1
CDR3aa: CSARDFSGANVLTF
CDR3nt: TGCAGTGCTAGGGACTTTTCTGGGGCCAACGTCCTGACTTTC

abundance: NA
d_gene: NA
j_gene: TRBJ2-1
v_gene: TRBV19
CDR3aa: CASRGGTSFWNEQFF
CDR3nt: TGTGCCAGCAGGGGCGGGACATCCTTTTGGAATGAGCAGTTCTTC

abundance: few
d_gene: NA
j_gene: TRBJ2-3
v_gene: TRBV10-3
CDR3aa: CAIRPGPSTDTQYF
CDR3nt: TGTGCCATCAGACCGGGACCCAGCACAGATACGCAGTATTTT

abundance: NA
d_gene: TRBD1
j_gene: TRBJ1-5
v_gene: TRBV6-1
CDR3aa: CASRRQGPFQPQHF
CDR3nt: TGTGCCAGCAGACGACAGGGGCCCTTCCAGCCCCAGCATTTT

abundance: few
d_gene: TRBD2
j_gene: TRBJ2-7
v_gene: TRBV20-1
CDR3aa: CSAWTRSEQYF
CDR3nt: TGCAGTGCGTGGACTAGGAGCGAGCAGTACTTC

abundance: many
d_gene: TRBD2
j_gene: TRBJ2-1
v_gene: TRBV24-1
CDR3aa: CATSDFIRAGGQVQFF
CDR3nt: TGTGCCACCAGTGATTTTATCCGAGCGGGGGGGCAGGTGCAGTTCTTC

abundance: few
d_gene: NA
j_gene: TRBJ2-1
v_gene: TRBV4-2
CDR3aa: CASSQDLSGEQFF
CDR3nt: TGTGCCAGCAGCCAAGATTTAAGTGGTGAGCAGTTCTTC

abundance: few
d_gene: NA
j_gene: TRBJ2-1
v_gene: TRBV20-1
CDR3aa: CSARVGHLKEQFF
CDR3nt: TGCAGTGCTAGAGTGGGACACCTCAAGGAGCAGTTCTTC

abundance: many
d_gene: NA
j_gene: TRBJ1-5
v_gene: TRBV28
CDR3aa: CASSLLFFRTAGNQPQHF
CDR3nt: TGTGCCAGCAGTTTATTGTTCTTTAGGACAGCGGGCAATCAGCCCCAGCATTTT

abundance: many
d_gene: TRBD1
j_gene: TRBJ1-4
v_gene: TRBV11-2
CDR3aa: CASSSPKPTGEKLFF
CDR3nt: TGTGCCAGCAGCTCTCCTAAACCGACAGGGGAAAAACTGTTTTTT

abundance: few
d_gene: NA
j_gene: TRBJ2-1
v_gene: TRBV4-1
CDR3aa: CASSQAPGRYNEQFF
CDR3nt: TGCGCCAGCAGCCAGGCTCCTGGACGTTACAATGAGCAGTTCTTC

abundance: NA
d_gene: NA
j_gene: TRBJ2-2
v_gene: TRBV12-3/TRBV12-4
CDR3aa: CASSLAWHLNTGELFF
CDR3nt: TGTGCCAGCAGTTTGGCGTGGCACCTAAACACCGGGGAGCTGTTTTTT